One sample yielded the 21 T cell receptor beta chains listed below, sequenced in a study of cytomegalovirus exposure and HLA in healthy donors. Amplification used 60 Vbeta primers and 13 Jbeta primers. The protocol was immunoSEQ multiplex PCR, while the TCRdb copy is restricted to in-frame clones and leaves out a portion. The sample includes 50,000 to 60,000 clones, approximately 80% of them seen just once. Sequencing input: PBMCs. These receptors all stem from a female donor in good health and CMV-seronegative.

This clone was observed a handful of times. This chain connects TRBV5-5 to TRBJ1-1; tentatively, D is TRBD1 (6 bases). V was clipped by 5 bases and J by 0 bases, with 11 bases between them. CDR1 SGHKS and CDR2 YYEKEE come from the germline V gene (reference sequence). This CDR3 is built from 14 residues. CDR3 region: CASSNRAMNTEAFF. The CDR3 DNA sequence: TGTGCCAGCAGTAACAGGGCCATGAACACTGAAGCTTTCTTT.

The CDR3 sequence: CASSMRGALSYEQYF. The CDR3 DNA sequence: TGTGCCAGTAGTATGCGGGGGGCCCTCTCCTACGAGCAGTACTTC. V usage is TRBV19 and J usage is TRBJ2-7; 8 nucleotides match TRBD2. With V trimmed by 3 bases and J by 0 bases, 4 bases remained unmatched. The V gene's germline CDR1 is LNHDA and CDR2 SQIVND (reference sequence). This CDR3 has 15 amino acids.

The V and J genes are TRBV5-1 and TRBJ1-2; 10 nucleotides line up with TRBD1. V shed 3 bases and J 8 bases; nucleotides not matched to a gene: 7. From germline, CDR1 is SGHRS and CDR2 YFSETQ. This CDR3 region has 14 residues. This CDR3 reads CASSSGQGVGGYTF. The CDR3 nucleotides are TGCGCCAGCAGCTCTGGACAGGGGGTAGGCGGCTACACCTTC. Full variable domain (outside the CDR3, taken from reference TRBV5-1 and TRBJ1-2): KAGVTQTPRYLIKTRGQQVTLSCSPISGHRSVSWYQQTPGQGLQFLFEYFSETQRNKGNFPGRFSGRQFSNSRSEMNVSTLELGDSALYLCASSSGQGVGGYTFGSGTRLTVV.

In DNA form, the CDR3 reads TGTGCCAGCAGCTTAGGACTAGCGGATACGCAGTATTTT. It is translated as CASSLGLADTQYF. The rearrangement links TRBV7-9 to TRBJ2-3, with 8 nucleotides matching TRBD2. The J segment lost 6 bases and the V segment lost 1 base, leaving 0 bases of the junction unmatched. This CDR3 spans 13 amino acids. The germline gives CDR1 SEHNR, CDR2 FQNEAQ (reference sequence).

The chain combines TRBV10-1 with TRBJ1-3; TRBD1 matches 10 bases. The CDR3 loop spans 15 amino acids. V dropped 10 bases and J dropped 2; count of bases not matched to a gene: 8. The germline CDR1 and CDR2 sequences are WNHNN and SYGVQD (reference sequence). The CDR3 loop is CATRTGGEPGNTIYF. CDR3 DNA sequence: TGCGCCACCCGGACAGGGGGGGAGCCTGGAAACACCATATATTTT.

This clone was counted once. This chain joins TRBV6-6 and TRBJ2-3; 16 bases are shared with TRBD2. V gave up 2 bases and J gave up 8 bases; unmatched junction bases: 4. The germline gives CDR1 MNHNY, CDR2 SVGAGI (reference sequence). The CDR3 has 16 amino acids. The CDR3: CASSYGTSGGDCTQYF. DNA of the CDR3: TGTGCCAGCAGTTACGGGACTAGCGGGGGGGATTGTACGCAGTATTTT.

As regards this clone: Different DNA sequences within this sample yield the same CDR3. The rearrangement uses TRBV15 and TRBJ2-5; 10 bases match TRBD1. V shed 3 bases and J 2 bases; nucleotides not matched to a gene: 0. The CDR3 totals 14 residues. Germline V gene lookup returns CDR1 LNHNV and CDR2 YYDKDF (reference sequence). CDR3 sequence (DNA): TGTGCCACCAGCAGGGACAGGGGGCAAGAGACCCAGTACTTC. As protein: CATSRDRGQETQYF. Together with reference TRBV15 and TRBJ2-5, the CDR3 gives the full variable domain: DAMVIQNPRYQVTQFGKPVTLSCSQTLNHNVMYWYQQKSSQAPKLLFHYYDKDFNNEADTPDNFQSRRPNTSFCFLDIRSPGLGDTAMYLCATSRDRGQETQYFGPGTRLLVL.

The V and J genes are TRBV29-1 and TRBJ1-2; D not resolved. Trimming cost V 4 bases and J 0 bases, with 9 bases left between them. The CDR3 spans 13 residues. Germline CDR1 and CDR2: SQVTM and ANQGSEA. The CDR3 spells CSVVSGSNYGYTF. Written as DNA, the CDR3 is TGCAGCGTTGTATCGGGATCTAACTATGGCTACACCTTC.

The gene calls are TRBV7-2 and TRBJ2-4; TRBD2 matches at 13 bases. J lost 0 bases, V lost 4 bases, and 9 bases had no gene match. The CDR3 contains 19 residues. The V gene's germline CDR1 is SGHTA and CDR2 FQGNSA. The CDR3 sequence: CASSSGTSGVKTAKNIQYF. DNA of the CDR3: TGTGCCAGCAGCTCCGGGACTAGCGGGGTAAAAACAGCCAAAAACATTCAGTACTTC.

This clone was found a few times. V usage is TRBV5-1 and J usage is TRBJ1-1; D is perhaps TRBD1 (6 bases). Trimming took 4 bases from V and 8 from J, leaving 12 bases between them. CDR1 SGHRS and CDR2 YFSETQ come from the germline V gene. CDR3 length: 12 amino acids. Written as DNA, the CDR3 is TGCGCCAGCAGCCCCGAAACAGGGGAAGCTTTCTTT. As protein: CASSPETGEAFF.

The chain combines TRBV11-3 with TRBJ2-2; 11 bases map to TRBD1. V lost 5 bases, J lost 5 bases, and 4 bases stayed unmatched. CDR3 size: 15 residues. Per germline, CDR1 SGHNT and CDR2 YENEEA. The CDR3 loop reads CASSLGTGGTGELFF. DNA for the CDR3: TGTGCCAGCAGCCTAGGGACAGGGGGGACCGGGGAGCTGTTTTTT. Together with reference TRBV11-3 and TRBJ2-2, the CDR3 gives the full variable domain: EAGVVQSPRYKIIEKKQPVAFWCNPISGHNTLYWYLQNLGQGPELLIRYENEEAVDDSQLPKDRFSAERLKGVDSTLKIQPAELGDSAVYLCASSLGTGGTGELFFGEGSRLTVL.

The rearrangement joins TRBV19 to TRBJ2-5; a weak D match, TRBD1 (5 bases). Germline V gene data show CDR1 as LNHDA and CDR2 as SQIVND (reference sequence). This CDR3 has 14 residues. V lost 3 bases and J 5 bases, leaving 13 bases between the germline ends. CDR3: CASSMWGRMETQYF. CDR3 DNA sequence: TGTGCCAGTAGTATGTGGGGCCGGATGGAGACCCAGTACTTC.

Written as DNA, the CDR3 is TGTGCCAGCAGCGGCAGGGAGGGGAACACTGAAGCTTTCTTT. Translated, it gives CASSGREGNTEAFF. This rearrangement joins TRBV7-8 to TRBJ1-1; D possibly corresponds to TRBD1 (5 bases). The CDR3 spans 14 residues. The V end was cut by 5 bases, the J end by 1 base, with 11 bases between. Germline CDR1 is SGHVS and CDR2 is FQNEAQ.

CDR3 in amino acids: CASSLTTGEYGYTF. CDR3 nucleotides: TGTGCCAGCAGCTTAACAACAGGGGAATATGGCTACACCTTC. This rearrangement joins TRBV7-9 to TRBJ1-2; 7 bases are a match to TRBD1. The V and J ends lost 2 bases and 5 bases, in that order; junction bases with no gene match: 5. Germline V CDR1 and CDR2: SEHNR, FQNEAQ (reference sequence). The CDR3 runs to 14 residues.

In this sample, this clone turned up once. The V and J genes are TRBV11-3 and TRBJ2-3; 12 bases align to TRBD2. Germline CDR1 is SGHNT and CDR2 is YENEEA. J lost 5 bases, V lost 5 bases, and 2 bases had no gene match. The CDR3 sequence is 14 residues long. In nucleotides, the CDR3 is TGTGCCAGCAGCCCGACTAGCGGGGGAGATACGCAGTATTTT. Amino acids: CASSPTSGGDTQYF.

This clone was observed a few times. The V and J genes are TRBV28 and TRBJ1-1; D is possibly TRBD1 (5 bases). Germline assignment: CDR1 MDHEN and CDR2 SYDVKM. The ends were cut back, 4 bases at V and 1 base at J, with 13 bases in the middle. The CDR3 is 15 residues long. The CDR3 loop reads CASSSSGLPNTEAFF. The CDR3 coding sequence is TGTGCCAGCAGTTCCTCGGGACTGCCGAACACTGAAGCTTTCTTT.

In this sample, this clone turned up a few times. CDR3 nucleotides: TGTGCCAGCAGTGTTCGGGAGGATGGCTACACCTTC. Its protein is CASSVREDGYTF. The chain employs TRBV6-6 and TRBJ1-2; D remains ambiguous. V lost 5 bases and J lost 6, with 10 bases in between. This CDR3 region has 12 residues. Germline assignment: CDR1 MNHNY and CDR2 SVGAGI (reference sequence).

This clone was seen a single time. This rearrangement joins TRBV4-1 to TRBJ2-3, with 9 nucleotides matching TRBD2. From germline, CDR1 is MGHRA and CDR2 YSYEKL. This CDR3 is built from 16 residues. V lost 4 bases and J lost 3; bases outside the gene matches: 8. DNA for the CDR3: TGCGCCAGCAGCCTCCGGCGGGGGGGTGAGACAGATACGCAGTATTTT. Translation: CASSLRRGGETDTQYF.

J is TRBJ1-5 and V is TRBV19; 10 positions match TRBD1. The CDR3 totals 17 residues. The germline gives CDR1 LNHDA, CDR2 SQIVND (reference sequence). J gave up 0 bases and V 5 bases, and 7 bases lay outside the gene matches. The chain's CDR3 is CASSVRTGGFSNQPQHF. CDR3 coding DNA: TGTGCCAGTAGTGTTAGGACAGGGGGGTTTAGCAATCAGCCCCAGCATTTT.

The chain uses TRBV7-9 and TRBJ2-1; possibly TRBD1 for D (5 bases). This CDR3 region has 12 residues. The V and J ends lost 9 bases and 6 bases respectively, with 12 bases between them. CDR1 is SEHNR and CDR2 is FQNEAQ in the germline V gene (reference sequence). The CDR3 DNA sequence: TGTGCCAGATCAGGGTCAGGCAATGAGCAGTTCTTC. Encoded protein: CARSGSGNEQFF. The full variable domain, in which reference TRBV7-9 and TRBJ2-1 provide the parts outside the CDR3, is DTGVSQNPRHKITKRGQNVTFRCDPISEHNRLYWYRQTLGQGPEFLTYFQNEAQLEKSRLLSDRFSAERPKGSFSTLEIQRTEQGDSAMYLCARSGSGNEQFFGPGTRLTVL.

This chain connects TRBV27 to TRBJ1-2; D is ambiguous. Germline loops: CDR1 MNHEY, CDR2 SMNVEV (reference sequence). The CDR3 covers 14 residues. Trimming pared 9 bases from V and 2 bases from J, leaving 16 bases between. Written as DNA, the CDR3 is TGTGCCAGTTCAACAGTAATATCAAACTATGGCTACACCTTC. Amino acids: CASSTVISNYGYTF.